The 18 T cell receptor beta chains listed next were all sequenced from one sample in a study of OX40 agonist ivuxolimab in advanced cancers. Clones were sequenced by immunoSEQ multiplex PCR, and TCRdb holds only the in-frame ones, with some missing. The repertoire holds 70,000 or so clones, with around 90% as singletons. The sample was CD4+ or CD8+ T cells sorted from blood, taken in a trial of the OX40 agonist ivuxolimab. These TCRs come from an adult with an advanced solid tumor such as melanoma, head and neck, liver or kidney cancer.

Comments on this clone: A junction boundary mismatches the germline segment, possibly from a read error. This chain links TRBV7-7 with TRBJ2-5, with D tentatively TRBD2 (5 bases). The CDR3 totals 15 residues. Germline-derived CDR1 and CDR2 are SSHAT and FNYEAQ (reference sequence). This CDR3 is CASSLAPADQETQYF. The CDR3 nucleotides are TGTGCTAGCAGCTTAGCGCCGGCGGACCAAGAGACCCAGTACTTC.

Here the CDR3 reads CASSYSASGATDTQYF. The CDR3 DNA reads TGTGCCAGCAGTTACTCGGCCAGCGGGGCAACAGATACGCAGTATTTT. This chain connects TRBV6-5 to TRBJ2-3, with 7 bases lining up with TRBD2. The germline V gene has CDR1 MNHEY and CDR2 SVGAGI. V shed 0 bases and J 3 bases; nucleotides not matched to a gene: 6. This CDR3 has 16 residues.

The rearrangement uses TRBV11-2 and TRBJ2-7; TRBD2 matches 11 bases. The germline V gene encodes CDR1 SGHAT and CDR2 FQNNGV. The V gene end was trimmed by 1 base and the J gene end by 3 bases; junction bases not matched to a gene: 5. The CDR3 loop spans 16 amino acids. CDR3 bases: TGTGCCAGCAGCTTAGTTCCTAGCGGGGGGTTCTACGAGCAGTACTTC. It yields the protein CASSLVPSGGFYEQYF.

The gene calls are TRBV6-1 and TRBJ1-5; a weak D match, TRBD1 (5 bases). The CDR3 has 16 residues. The germline V and J ends were trimmed by 2 bases and 4 bases, with 15 bases remaining between them. The germline V gene encodes CDR1 MNHNS and CDR2 SASEGT. The CDR3 is CASSEWGPQQNQPQHF. In DNA form, the CDR3 reads TGTGCCAGCAGTGAATGGGGCCCACAGCAAAATCAGCCCCAGCATTTT.

This clone was found once. The V and J genes are TRBV6-4 and TRBJ1-5; D is unresolved. The germline V gene has CDR1 MRHNA and CDR2 SNTAGT. The CDR3 is 12 amino acids. V was trimmed by 2 bases and J by 5 bases, leaving 4 bases between them. In DNA form, the CDR3 reads TGTGCCAGCAGTGACAGGGATCAGCCCCAGCATTTT. Amino acids: CASSDRDQPQHF.

This clone appeared once. Additional DNA sequences in this sample encode the identical CDR3. This chain uses TRBV4-1 with TRBJ2-2; 10 bases align to TRBD1. V trimming: 3 bases; J trimming: 8 bases; junction bases outside the gene matches: 3. Germline-derived CDR1 and CDR2 are MGHRA and YSYEKL. The CDR3 has 14 amino acids. Written as DNA, the CDR3 is TGCGCCAGCAGCCAGGGACAGGGGACAGGGGAGCTGTTTTTT. It encodes CASSQGQGTGELFF.

The table lists this clone with a count of one. This chain uses TRBV13 with TRBJ2-1; 14 bases agree with TRBD2. The germline CDR1 and CDR2 sequences are PRHDT and FYEKMQ (reference sequence). V lost 5 bases and J lost 6; bases outside the gene matches: 9. This CDR3 has 17 amino acids. The CDR3 region has the DNA TGTGCCAGCAGCCCGAGACTAGCGGGGGGGCCTTTCAATGAGCAGTTCTTC. Amino acids: CASSPRLAGGPFNEQFF.

The chain recombines TRBV14 with TRBJ1-1; 8 nucleotides align to TRBD1. The V gene end was trimmed by 0 bases and the J gene end by 4 bases; junction bases not matched to a gene: 1. The CDR3 contains 14 residues. The germline V gene encodes CDR1 SGHDN and CDR2 FVKESK. As DNA, the CDR3 is TGTGCCAGCAGCCAAGACAGGGGGCTCACTGAAGCTTTCTTT. This encodes CASSQDRGLTEAFF. Complete variable domain (other parts from reference TRBV14 and TRBJ1-1): EAGVTQFPSHSVIEKGQTVTLRCDPISGHDNLYWYRRVMGKEIKFLLHFVKESKQDESGMPNNRFLAERTGGTYSTLKVQPAELEDSGVYFCASSQDRGLTEAFFGQGTRLTVV.

The CDR3 is CASSGGGLSTDTQYF. The CDR3 nucleotides are TGTGCCAGCAGTGGCGGGGGACTTAGCACAGATACGCAGTATTTT. J is TRBJ2-3 and V is TRBV6-6; 7 bases are a match to TRBD2. The CDR3 loop spans 15 amino acids. The V gene end was trimmed by 5 bases and the J gene end by 0 bases; junction bases not matched to a gene: 5. Germline V gene lookup returns CDR1 MNHNY and CDR2 SVGAGI (reference sequence).

The chain combines TRBV25-1 with TRBJ2-5; D ambiguous. The CDR3 length is 13 residues. Trimming pared 10 bases from V and 1 base from J, leaving 13 bases between. Germline CDR1 and CDR2: MGHDK and SYGVNS. The CDR3 sequence is CAIGVWGQETQYF. CDR3 nucleotides: TGTGCCATTGGGGTTTGGGGCCAAGAGACCCAGTACTTC.

The rearrangement links TRBV27 to TRBJ1-5; D remains unclear. This CDR3 comprises 15 residues. The V gene's germline CDR1 is MNHEY and CDR2 SMNVEV (reference sequence). The V gene lost 5 bases and the J gene lost 0 bases, with 11 bases spanning the gap. Here the CDR3 DNA reads TGTGCCAGCAGTGAGAGCCTTTATAGCAATCAGCCCCAGCATTTT. As protein: CASSESLYSNQPQHF.

CDR3 sequence: CASSVSADTQYF. CDR3 nucleotides: TGTGCCAGCAGCGTGTCGGCAGATACGCAGTATTTT. This chain connects TRBV9 to TRBJ2-3; D ambiguous. Germline values: CDR1 SGDLS, CDR2 YYNGEE. V dropped 2 bases and J dropped 4 bases, with 5 bases sitting between them. The CDR3 runs 12 residues. The full variable domain, in which reference TRBV9 and TRBJ2-3 provide the parts outside the CDR3, is DSGVTQTPKHLITATGQRVTLRCSPRSGDLSVYWYQQSLDQGLQFLIQYYNGEERAKGNILERFSAQQFPDLHSELNLSSLELGDSALYFCASSVSADTQYFGPGTRLTVL.

CDR3 loop: CASSLGLAEPTDTQYF. In DNA, the CDR3 is TGTGCCAGCAGCTTAGGACTAGCGGAACCCACAGATACGCAGTATTTT. The J gene is TRBJ2-3, the V gene TRBV7-8; 9 nucleotides align to TRBD2. The CDR3 sequence is 16 residues long. The ends lost 1 base at V and 2 bases at J; junction bases unmatched: 4. From germline, CDR1 is SGHVS and CDR2 FQNEAQ. Based on the CDR3 plus reference TRBV7-8 and TRBJ2-3, the full variable domain is GAGVSQSPRYKVAKRGQDVALRCDPISGHVSLFWYQQALGQGPEFLTYFQNEAQLDKSGLPSDRFFAERPEGSVSTLKIQRTQQEDSAVYLCASSLGLAEPTDTQYFGPGTRLTVL.

This clone was picked up one time. The chain uses TRBV9 and TRBJ1-5; TRBD1 matches 7 bases. The CDR3 spans 17 residues. The V gene end was trimmed by 0 bases and the J gene end by 6 bases; junction bases not matched to a gene: 12. Germline CDR1 and CDR2: SGDLS and YYNGEE. Here the CDR3 reads CASSVGLRGGASQPQHF. CDR3 DNA: TGTGCCAGCAGCGTAGGACTTAGAGGGGGCGCGTCTCAGCCCCAGCATTTT.

The chain couples TRBV6-6 to TRBJ1-2; no clear D gene. V was clipped by 2 bases and J by 4 bases, with 8 bases between them. This CDR3 is 13 amino acids long. Germline V gene sequence: CDR1 MNHNY, CDR2 SVGAGI (reference sequence). CDR3 in DNA: TGTGCCAGCAGTTACGGGCAGCTCTATGGCTACACCTTC. The encoded protein is CASSYGQLYGYTF.

The chain joins TRBV5-6 to TRBJ1-1; possibly TRBD1 for D (5 bases). The length of the CDR3 is 15 residues. Between the trimmed V and J ends, which lost 0 bases and 1 base, there was a span of 10 bases. Germline CDR1 reads SGHDT; CDR2 reads YYEEEE. CDR3 DNA: TGTGCCAGCAGCTTGGGAGGGGTCAAGAACACTGAAGCTTTCTTT. Encoded protein: CASSLGGVKNTEAFF.

J is TRBJ2-7 and V is TRBV4-1, with D perhaps matching TRBD1 (5 bases). Germline V gene sequence: CDR1 MGHRA, CDR2 YSYEKL. The CDR3 spans 14 residues. Trimming took off 4 bases at V and 2 bases at J, with 12 bases between the two ends. The CDR3 DNA is TGCGCCAGCAGCCCCAACAGGATCACCTACGAGCAGTACTTC. Its protein is CASSPNRITYEQYF.

The CDR3 spells CASSVAYIDEQFF. DNA of the CDR3: TGTGCCAGCAGCGTAGCTTACATAGATGAGCAGTTCTTC. The chain is built from TRBV9 and TRBJ2-1; no clear D. The CDR3 sequence is 13 residues long. Trimming removed 0 bases from V and 8 bases from J, with 9 bases in between. Germline CDR1 SGDLS, CDR2 YYNGEE.